Listed below are T cell receptor beta chains from one sample, sequenced in a study of blood T cell repertoires in COVID-19. Clones were read by immunoSEQ multiplex PCR, and TCRdb kept only the in-frame ones, dropping some. The sample lists just over 95,000 clones, roughly nine tenths seen once, with around 5% in the top ten. Sequencing was carried out using peripheral blood. The receptors were gathered from a man aged 45-65 years with acute or convalescent COVID-19. CDR3s include the opening cysteine and the closing phenylalanine or tryptophan. The D gene is left open where the match is weak. Some rows have no size entry. The others give once, few or many, or a class for an expanded clone.

v_gene,d_gene,j_gene,abundance,CDR3nt,CDR3aa
TRBV15,NA,TRBJ2-1,NA,TGTGCCACCAGCAGTTATCCTAGTGGCTACAATGAGCAGTTCTTC,CATSSYPSGYNEQFF
TRBV18,NA,TRBJ2-7,NA,TGTGCCAGCTCGCCAAAGGGGGGAGGGCCGGATAGCTCCTACGAGCAGTACTTC,CASSPKGGGPDSSYEQYF
TRBV5-6,TRBD1,TRBJ1-2,NA,TGTGCCAGCAGCTCGAACTACGGACAGGGAAACTATGGCTACACCTTC,CASSSNYGQGNYGYTF
TRBV6-1,TRBD1,TRBJ1-6,few,TGTGCCAGCAGTGACGGACAGGGTTTAAATTCACCCCTCCACTTT,CASSDGQGLNSPLHF
TRBV7-2,NA,TRBJ1-4,once,TGTGCCAGCAGCCTCCCCACAGGGTGGGCTAATGAAAAACTGTTTTTT,CASSLPTGWANEKLFF
TRBV2,TRBD1,TRBJ1-2,NA,TGTGCCAGCCACGGTGGGGACAGCATCTATGGCTACACCTTC,CASHGGDSIYGYTF
TRBV2,TRBD1,TRBJ1-4,NA,TGTGCCAGCAGTGCGGGACAGACAACTAATGAAAAACTGTTTTTT,CASSAGQTTNEKLFF
TRBV5-1,NA,TRBJ1-6,NA,TGCGCCAGCACCCGCCGGGGGGATATGGATTCACCCCTCCACTTT,CASTRRGDMDSPLHF
TRBV5-1,TRBD1,TRBJ1-2,NA,TGCGCCAGCAGCTTGGAGGGGACAGGGGGCGGCTATGGCTACACCTTC,CASSLEGTGGGYGYTF
TRBV5-1,NA,TRBJ1-1,NA,TGCGCCAGCAGCTTGGGGCCCCATGGGAACACTGAAGCTTTCTTT,CASSLGPHGNTEAFF
TRBV5-8,NA,TRBJ2-1,NA,TGTGCCAGCAGCTTCGGGGTAGCGGTCTACAATGAGCAGTTCTTC,CASSFGVAVYNEQFF
TRBV12-3/TRBV12-4,NA,TRBJ1-5,NA,TGTGCCAGCAGCCGGGCCGGGGGTCAGCCCCAGCATTTT,CASSRAGGQPQHF
TRBV23-1,NA,TRBJ1-2,NA,TGCGCCAGCACGGGATTCGACGGCTACACCTTC,CASTGFDGYTF
TRBV19,TRBD1,TRBJ1-4,NA,TGTGCCACTAGAGCGACAGGGGGCATTATTGGCGAAAAACTGTTTTTT,CATRATGGIIGEKLFF
TRBV7-2,NA,TRBJ2-7,NA,TGTGCCAGCAGCTTTATTATAGACACCTCCTACGAGCAGTACTTC,CASSFIIDTSYEQYF
TRBV6-6,NA,TRBJ1-5,NA,TGTGCCAGCAGTCGAGGGACACCGGGGAACGGGGGCAATCAGCCCCAGCATTTT,CASSRGTPGNGGNQPQHF
TRBV9,NA,TRBJ1-2,NA,TGTGCCAGCAGCACCCGGACACGGGGGAACTATGGCTACACCTTC,CASSTRTRGNYGYTF
TRBV19,TRBD1,TRBJ1-2,NA,TGTGCCAGTAGTAACGGACAGGGCGCCTATGGCTACACCTTC,CASSNGQGAYGYTF
TRBV29-1,TRBD1,TRBJ2-4,NA,TGCAGCGTTGTAGGGTCGGACAGGGATGTAGCCAAAAACATTCAGTACTTC,CSVVGSDRDVAKNIQYF
TRBV7-9,TRBD1,TRBJ1-6,NA,TGTGCCAGCAGCTCTCGGACAGGGGGTTATAATTCACCCCTCCACTTT,CASSSRTGGYNSPLHF
TRBV14,NA,TRBJ2-3,NA,TGTGCCAGCAGCCAGCGGGACGTCTACACAGATACGCAGTATTTT,CASSQRDVYTDTQYF
TRBV20-1,TRBD2,TRBJ2-3,NA,TGCAGTGCTAGTGACGCAAGGACTAGCCCAGATACGCAGTATTTT,CSASDARTSPDTQYF
TRBV3-1/TRBV3-2,NA,TRBJ2-2,NA,TGTGCCAGCAGCTCCCCGGGAGCCGCCGGGCGGTACGGGGAGCTGTTTTTT,CASSSPGAAGRYGELFF
TRBV5-6,NA,TRBJ2-1,NA,TGTGCCAGCAGCTTGGGGGGCGGGATCTACAACAATGAGCAGTTCTTC,CASSLGGGIYNNEQFF
TRBV27,NA,TRBJ2-5,NA,TGTGCCAGCAGTTCCATCACAGGGTCGTTAAAGACCCAGTACTTC,CASSSITGSLKTQYF
TRBV5-4,TRBD1,TRBJ1-2,NA,TGTGCCAGCAGCGGGGGACAGGGGAACTATGGCTACACCTTC,CASSGGQGNYGYTF
TRBV20-1,NA,TRBJ1-6,NA,TGCAGTGCTAGTCTGCCGGGGAAAAGTAATTCACCCCTCCACTTT,CSASLPGKSNSPLHF
TRBV7-9,TRBD1,TRBJ1-1,once,TGTGCCAGCAGCGGCAGGGGGCAGGGCACTGAAGCTTTCTTT,CASSGRGQGTEAFF
TRBV6-5,NA,TRBJ2-4,NA,TGTGCCAGCAGTTCACATGTCCTGGCCAAAAACATTCAGTACTTC,CASSSHVLAKNIQYF
TRBV5-1,NA,TRBJ2-4,NA,TGCGCCAGCAGCTTGGAGGTCGCGGGGATTCGAAACATTCAGTACTTC,CASSLEVAGIRNIQYF
TRBV7-2,NA,TRBJ2-7,once,TGTGCCAGCAGCTTAGAGTCGCGGGGGCGGCAGTACTTC,CASSLESRGRQYF
TRBV6-2/TRBV6-3,TRBD2,TRBJ2-1,NA,TGTGCCAGCAGCCTTAGACCGGGACTAGCGGGAGACAATGAGCAGTTCTTC,CASSLRPGLAGDNEQFF
TRBV5-4,TRBD2,TRBJ2-7,NA,TGTGCCAGCAGCGCGCGACTAGCGGGAGTGGGTGAGCAGTACTTC,CASSARLAGVGEQYF
TRBV13,NA,TRBJ1-1,NA,TGTGCCAGCACCCGAAGGGGGGGTACTGAAGCTTTCTTT,CASTRRGGTEAFF
TRBV10-2,TRBD1,TRBJ1-3,NA,TGCGCCAGCAGACAGGGGGGACCTGGAAACACCATATATTTT,CASRQGGPGNTIYF
TRBV3-1/TRBV3-2,TRBD2,TRBJ2-2,NA,TGTGCCAGCAGCCAACCCGGGACTAGCGGACCCGGGGAGCTGTTTTTT,CASSQPGTSGPGELFF
TRBV27,TRBD1,TRBJ1-2,NA,TGTGCCAGCAGTTTACAGGGGGCGCGAGGCTACACCTTC,CASSLQGARGYTF
TRBV6-2/TRBV6-3,NA,TRBJ2-2,NA,TGTGCCAGCAGTTACGTGACAGGTCTCGCCGGGGAGCTGTTTTTT,CASSYVTGLAGELFF
TRBV29-1,TRBD1,TRBJ1-2,NA,TGCAGCGCAGGACAGGGGGCCTATGGCTACACCTTC,CSAGQGAYGYTF
TRBV6-4,NA,TRBJ1-1,NA,TGTGCCAGCAGTGACGAGGTGAACACTGAAGCTTTCTTT,CASSDEVNTEAFF
TRBV6-2/TRBV6-3,TRBD2,TRBJ2-3,NA,TGTGCCAGCAGTTTTACTAGCGGAGGGAGCACAGATACGCAGTATTTT,CASSFTSGGSTDTQYF
TRBV28,TRBD1,TRBJ1-1,once,TGTGCCAGCAGACAAGACAGGGGGCGGACTGAAGCTTTCTTT,CASRQDRGRTEAFF
TRBV5-1,NA,TRBJ2-1,NA,TGCGCCAGCAGCTTGGGGACTATGGGAAGGAATGAGCAGTTCTTC,CASSLGTMGRNEQFF
TRBV3-1/TRBV3-2,NA,TRBJ1-4,NA,TGTGCCAGCAGCCAACGGGAAAAACTGTTTTTT,CASSQREKLFF
TRBV7-9,NA,TRBJ2-1,NA,TGTGCCAGCAGCTTAGCGGCCACCTACAATGAGCAGTTCTTC,CASSLAATYNEQFF
TRBV30,NA,TRBJ2-2,NA,TGTGCCTGGACCCAGACAGATTTCACCGGGGAGCTGTTTTTT,CAWTQTDFTGELFF
TRBV19,TRBD1,TRBJ1-6,NA,TGTGCCAGTAGTAGAACTCCGGGACAGGCTAATTCACCCCTCCACTTT,CASSRTPGQANSPLHF
TRBV6-5,NA,TRBJ2-7,NA,TGTGCCAGCAGTTCCGCGGGACGGTATCCACTCTACGAGCAGTACTTC,CASSSAGRYPLYEQYF
TRBV5-1,TRBD1,TRBJ2-5,NA,TGCGCCAGCAGCTTGAGAGGACAGGGGGAGACCCAGTACTTC,CASSLRGQGETQYF
TRBV23-1,NA,TRBJ1-3,NA,TGCGCCAGCAGTCACCCCCGTACTTCCGGAAACACCATATATTTT,CASSHPRTSGNTIYF
TRBV7-8,NA,TRBJ2-5,once,TGTGCCAGCAGCTCCTCGTTGACCCAGTACTTC,CASSSSLTQYF
TRBV6-5,NA,TRBJ1-4,NA,TGTGCCAGCAAGCCTGAGACAAACTCCAATGAAAAACTGTTTTTT,CASKPETNSNEKLFF
TRBV5-8,TRBD2,TRBJ2-3,NA,TGTGCCAGCCCTAGAAACCCGGGACTAGCGGGAGGGCCAGAGGATACGCAGTATTTT,CASPRNPGLAGGPEDTQYF
TRBV7-2,NA,TRBJ2-2,NA,TGTGCCAGCAGCTTAAGTGGCGGATCCACCGGGGAGCTGTTTTTT,CASSLSGGSTGELFF
TRBV6-5,NA,TRBJ1-5,NA,TGTGCCAGCACCTTCGACAGGAGTAATCAGCCCCAGCATTTT,CASTFDRSNQPQHF
TRBV19,NA,TRBJ2-5,once,TGTGCCAGTAGTAGGGCCCCCCCCTGGGCGGGGGCCCAAGAGACCCAGTACTTC,CASSRAPPWAGAQETQYF
TRBV30,NA,TRBJ1-2,NA,TGTGCCTGGATTAATTCTGCGGCATCCAACTATGGCTACACCTTC,CAWINSAASNYGYTF
TRBV2,TRBD2,TRBJ2-3,NA,TGTGCCAGCAGTGAACGAGCGGGAGTCCGTGTAGATACGCAGTATTTT,CASSERAGVRVDTQYF
TRBV20-1,TRBD2,TRBJ2-3,NA,TGCAGTGCTAGTCGGGGGAGGGACCCCACAGATACGCAGTATTTT,CSASRGRDPTDTQYF